The following is a TCR beta chain sequence with its context. This sample is drawn from a study of T cell responses to AZD1222 COVID-19 vaccine. Second doses were pooled across both intervals (about 4 or about 12 weeks). The table came from immunoSEQ multiplex PCR; TCRdb's copy has only in-frame clones and leaves some out. Seen here are tens of thousands of clones, about nine tenths observed once, and the top ten hold less than 8.5%. CDR3 size: 14 residues. V lost 2 bases, J lost 7 bases, and 14 bases lay in between. The germline gives CDR1 SNHLY, CDR2 FYNNEI. The input for sequencing was peripheral blood, taken 28 days after the second AZD1222 dose. The chain is built from TRBV2 and TRBJ1-1, with a possible D match to TRBD1 (6 bases). The receptor comes from an adult who received the AZD1222 COVID-19 vaccine. The chain's CDR3 is CASSEQGMSNEAFF. The CDR3 DNA reads TGTGCCAGCAGTGAACAGGGGATGTCTAATGAAGCTTTCTTT. The full variable domain, in which reference TRBV2 and TRBJ1-1 provide the parts outside the CDR3, is EPEVTQTPSHQVTQMGQEVILRCVPISNHLYFYWYRQILGQKVEFLVSFYNNEISEKSEIFDDQFSVERPDGSNFTLKIRSTKLEDSAMYFCASSEQGMSNEAFFGQGTRLTVV.